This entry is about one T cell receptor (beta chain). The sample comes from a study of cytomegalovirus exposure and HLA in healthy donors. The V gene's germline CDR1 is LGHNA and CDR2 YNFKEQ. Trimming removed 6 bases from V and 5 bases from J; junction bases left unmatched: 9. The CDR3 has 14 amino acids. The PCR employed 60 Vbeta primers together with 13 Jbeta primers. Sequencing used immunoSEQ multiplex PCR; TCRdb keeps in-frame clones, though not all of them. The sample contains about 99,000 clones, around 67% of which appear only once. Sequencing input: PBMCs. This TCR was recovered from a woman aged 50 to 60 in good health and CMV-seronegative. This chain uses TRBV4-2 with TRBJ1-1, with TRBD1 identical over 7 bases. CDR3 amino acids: CASRGTQGWTEAFF. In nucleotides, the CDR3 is TGTGCCAGCAGGGGTACACAGGGGTGGACTGAAGCTTTCTTT.